There are a few counts of the clone carrying this T cell receptor beta chain. The CDR3 length is 15 residues. Deletions cut 3 bases from V and 2 bases from J, with 14 bases between. Germline V gene lookup returns CDR1 SGHRS and CDR2 YFSETQ. This entry comes from a study of blood T cells in healthy people across ages. Through a sample-barcoded 5' primer and a J-beta primer mix, a second PCR was run for roughly 6 to 11 cycles. Individual samples furnished no less than 3 million CDR3-containing paired-end reads apiece. Each CDR3 protein is one row after TCRdb ran MiXCR on the 5' RACE reads. The table has some 900,000 distinct CDR3 sequences, 48% seen once. Drawing of peripheral blood yielded 7.5 to 10 milliliters from each donor.

Material: blood. V and J are TRBV5-1 and TRBJ2-5; maybe TRBD1 (5 bases). The TCR originated in a man aged 30 to 39 in good health. The CDR3 protein is CASSYTQGRQETQYF. The CDR3 DNA sequence: TGCGCCAGCAGCTACACTCAGGGTAGACAAGAGACCCAGTACTTC.